This T cell receptor (beta chain) came from a study of human T cells and chemical hapten exposure. Study outcomes and limitations: Patch test score showed a positive correlation with PT1 expanded TCR counts.

As the library was built, unique molecular identifiers were attached to individual cDNA molecules. TCRdb reprocessed the RACE reads via MiXCR and lists one record per CDR3 protein. The sample has tens of thousands of distinct CDR3 sequences, approximately 9.6% seen once. In this sample, this clonotype turned up a few times. The antigen is unknown. Sample time point: pre-sensitization, week 0. Treatment: therapeutic diphenylcyclopropenone sensitization with weekly scalp DPC. The authors' total RNA extraction used unfractionated whole blood. Sequenced material: whole blood, taken in connection with sensitization to the hapten diphenylcyclopropenone (DPC). The receptor was derived from a woman aged 25 to 39 with alopecia areata. Some clones in this sample may be carry-over from other donors' samples.

The CDR3 sequence: CASRDGTGATNEKLFF. CDR3 in DNA: TGTGCCAGCAGGGATGGGACAGGGGCTACTAATGAAAAACTGTTTTTT. The J gene is TRBJ1-4, the V gene TRBV27, with 10 bases lining up with TRBD1. After removal of 6 bases from V and 2 bases from J, the junction contained 6 bases not matched to a gene. Germline V gives CDR1 MNHEY, CDR2 SMNVEV (reference sequence). The CDR3 has 16 residues.